This entry concerns a single T cell receptor (beta chain). The specificity of this receptor is unknown. The input lacks base qualities; no much larger clone sits a single base away. This specimen comes from a study of lymphopenia after photon versus proton radiotherapy (dated by TCRdb to between 2019 and 2020). In the study overall: In patients with gastrointestinal tumors who developed high-grade lymphopenia, the study compared the immunological effects of photon radiation therapy with those of proton radiation therapy. The study was designed to characterize how the impact on the immune system differs between the two radiation modalities. The cohort included some 20 patients with gastrointestinal tumors who developed lymphopenia after receiving either photon or proton therapy. Points the paper makes about the study in general: After the lymphocyte count nadir, oligoclonal expansion, especially of CD8+ Temra cells, was observed in photon-treated repertoires, and the drop in diversity was driven by this expansion. The survival association was examined only in patients who died, and the authors described better survival with proton therapy as a possibility, not as a demonstrated result. Among patients across the cohort who died, overall survival time showed an inverse correlation with a larger post-nadir drop in TCR diversity. During treatment, patients who received photon therapy lost naive T cells and TCR diversity and gained effector/memory populations, whereas patients who received proton therapy remained relatively stable.

Library preparation used the immunoSEQ multiplex PCR assay. Alongside multiparametric flow cytometry, deep sequencing of rearranged TCR beta loci was used to profile the T cell repertoires. TCRdb obtained this table from immuneACCESS and retained in-frame rearrangements with V and J assigned. These tables miss some clones; where compared with another copy, unresolved V genes account for less than half of the shortfall, and the remainder is unexplained. The table for this sample lists 150,000 to 200,000 clones; about nine tenths of them were counted only once. Of the sample, roughly 4.7% falls within the top ten clones. Sequencing was performed on peripheral blood, taken from a patient treated with photon-based radiotherapy. The receptor was isolated from a man in his forties or fifties with gastric cancer.

DNA sequence: TGTGCCAGTAGACCCAGGGGGACCGGGGAGCTGTTTTTT. Its protein reads: CASRPRGTGELFF. In this chain, TRBV19 is recombined with TRBJ2-2, with 7 bases matching TRBD1. V is pruned by 6 bases and J by 5 bases, leaving 3 bases of the junction without a gene match. The CDR3 contains 13 residues, cysteine and phenylalanine counted. This entry keeps only the CDR3 DNA: 39 bases, framed from base 1. CDR1 LNHDA and CDR2 SQIVND were looked up in the germline V gene (reference sequence).